The next 29 T cell receptor beta chains were all read from a single sample in a study of identifying expanded T cells in peripheral blood. Repertoires were generated with immunoSEQ multiplex PCR, while TCRdb's copy carries only in-frame clones and drops some. Here the sample spans under 95,000 clones, about 89% being singletons. Sequencing used blood. All receptors derive from a person between 18 and 75 years old in good health.

The chain is built from TRBV19 and TRBJ1-2; maybe TRBD1 (6 bases). Germline assignment: CDR1 LNHDA and CDR2 SQIVND (reference sequence). CDR3 length: 16 amino acids. V was pared by 3 bases and J by 5 bases, with 19 bases between. In DNA form, the CDR3 reads TGTGCCAGTAGTATGCTTCCCGGGACACCTCCATATGGCTACACCTTC. Translation gives CASSMLPGTPPYGYTF. The whole variable domain, remainder taken from reference TRBV19 and TRBJ1-2, is DGGITQSPKYLFRKEGQNVTLSCEQNLNHDAMYWYRQDPGQGLRLIYYSQIVNDFQKGDIAEGYSVSREKKESFPLTVTSAQKNPTAFYLCASSMLPGTPPYGYTFGSGTRLTVV.

The CDR3 DNA follows: TGTGCAAGTCGCTTTGATCTTGAGCGGGGGGGCCGGTACAATGAGCAGTTCTTC. This gives the protein CASRFDLERGGRYNEQFF. The chain links TRBV12-2 to TRBJ2-1; no DNA check was done on the table's D call, TRBD2. TRBV12-2 is labeled a pseudogene. There are 18 residues in the CDR3.

The CDR3 reads CASRPQPGLAGRDTQYF. In DNA, the CDR3 is TGTGCCAGCAGACCGCAACCGGGACTAGCGGGAAGGGATACGCAGTATTTT. J is TRBJ2-3 and V is TRBV27, with TRBD2 identical over 13 bases. This CDR3 has 17 amino acids. Per germline, CDR1 MNHEY and CDR2 SMNVEV (reference sequence). With V trimmed by 6 bases and J by 6 bases, 12 bases remained unmatched.

The chain recombines TRBV29-1 with TRBJ2-1; 10 nucleotides agree with TRBD2. The junction had 16 bases not matched to a gene; V was cut back by 8 bases and J by 9 bases. Germline loops: CDR1 SQVTM, CDR2 ANQGSEA. This CDR3 has 15 residues. In DNA, the CDR3 is TGCAGCCTCAGCGTGGCTAGCGGGAGTATTAGTGAGCAGTTCTTC. Amino acids: CSLSVASGSISEQFF.

This clone was counted a few times. V and J are TRBV5-3 and TRBJ2-7; the D gene is possibly TRBD2 (6 bases). TRBV5-3 is placed among ORFs of uncertain function. Trimming took off 5 bases at V and 2 bases at J, with 14 bases between the two ends. CDR3 length: 14 amino acids. CDR3 loop: CARRSYGSPYEQYF. CDR3 nucleotides: TGTGCCAGAAGGTCGTACGGGAGCCCCTACGAGCAGTACTTC.

The chain links TRBV2 to TRBJ1-2, with 9 bases fitting TRBD1. Germline CDR1 reads SNHLY; CDR2 reads FYNNEI. The CDR3 is made up of 14 amino acids. The J segment lost 4 bases and the V segment lost 6 bases, leaving 6 bases of the junction unmatched. This CDR3 reads CASSLTGGAYGYTF. DNA for the CDR3: TGTGCCAGCAGCTTGACAGGGGGGGCCTATGGCTACACCTTC.

The V and J genes are TRBV15 and TRBJ1-1, with 8 bases fitting TRBD1. Germline V gives CDR1 LNHNV, CDR2 YYDKDF (reference sequence). The CDR3 covers 14 residues. Unmatched junction bases numbered 6, after V lost 3 bases and J lost 6 bases. CDR3 loop: CATSRDRVSAEAFF. CDR3 in DNA: TGTGCCACCAGCAGGGACAGGGTATCGGCTGAAGCTTTCTTT. The full variable domain, in which reference TRBV15 and TRBJ1-1 provide the parts outside the CDR3, is DAMVIQNPRYQVTQFGKPVTLSCSQTLNHNVMYWYQQKSSQAPKLLFHYYDKDFNNEADTPDNFQSRRPNTSFCFLDIRSPGLGDTAMYLCATSRDRVSAEAFFGQGTRLTVV.

The chain has TRBV21-1 and TRBJ1-5; the table names TRBD1, a call not compared with the DNA. TRBV21-1 is shown as a pseudogene. This CDR3 region has 18 residues. CDR3 sequence (DNA): TGTGCCAGCAGCATTACCAAAACAGGGGGCGGAATAAGTCAGCCCCAGCATTTT. Translating it yields CASSITKTGGGISQPQHF.

The gene calls are TRBV6-5 and TRBJ1-6, with a tentative D call TRBD1 (5 bases). The CDR3 consists of 15 residues. Trimming pared 6 bases from V and 4 bases from J, leaving 13 bases between. Germline CDR1 and CDR2: MNHEY and SVGAGI. CDR3 in amino acids: CASRSDSLYNSPLHF. The CDR3 DNA reads TGTGCCAGCAGGTCTGACAGCTTATATAATTCACCCCTCCACTTT.

The chain links TRBV5-4 to TRBJ1-1; D possibly corresponds to TRBD1 (5 bases). CDR1 is SGHNT, CDR2 YYREEE, per germline (reference sequence). Trimming left V 0 bases short and J 1 base short, with 19 bases between. The CDR3 loop spans 18 amino acids. CDR3: CASSLGLVWTTENTEAFF. The CDR3 bases are TGTGCCAGCAGCTTGGGGTTAGTTTGGACAACGGAGAACACTGAAGCTTTCTTT.

The J gene is TRBJ1-2, the V gene TRBV9; no definite D call. There are 12 residues in the CDR3. Germline CDR1 reads SGDLS; CDR2 reads YYNGEE. V lost 5 bases and J lost 0, with 5 bases in between. Here the CDR3 reads CASRRSNYGYTF. The CDR3, as DNA: TGTGCCAGCAGAAGATCTAACTATGGCTACACCTTC.

This chain joins TRBV6-6 and TRBJ2-7; D is unclear. The CDR3 runs 13 residues. Per the germline V gene, CDR1 is MNHNY and CDR2 is SVGAGI (reference sequence). V was pared by 6 bases and J by 2 bases, with 11 bases between. The CDR3 spells CASSLDPAYEQYF. In nucleotides, the CDR3 is TGTGCCAGCAGCTTAGACCCCGCCTACGAGCAGTACTTC.

This chain uses TRBV30 with TRBJ1-1; D is ambiguous. Deletions cut 1 base from V and 2 bases from J, with 8 bases between. Germline CDR1 GTSNPN, CDR2 SVGIG (reference sequence). CDR3 length: 13 amino acids. The CDR3 DNA sequence: TGTGCCTGGAGTGATAGAGATAACACTGAAGCTTTCTTT. This codes for CAWSDRDNTEAFF.

In DNA form, the CDR3 reads TGTGCCAGCAGCCAAGGGACAGATACGCAGTATTTT. Translation: CASSQGTDTQYF. The chain uses TRBV7-2 and TRBJ2-3; D is ambiguous. Germline CDR1 and CDR2: SGHTA and FQGNSA. This CDR3 spans 12 amino acids. V was clipped by 5 bases and J by 3 bases, with 6 bases between them. The variable domain in full, with the rest retrieved from reference TRBV7-2 and TRBJ2-3, is GAGVSQSPSNKVTEKGKDVELRCDPISGHTALYWYRQSLGQGLEFLIYFQGNSAPDKSGLPSDRFSAERTGGSVSTLTIQRTQQEDSAVYLCASSQGTDTQYFGPGTRLTVL.

The CDR3 reads CASSREAGNTGELFF. CDR3 nucleotide sequence: TGTGCCAGCAGCCGGGAGGCGGGGAACACCGGGGAGCTGTTTTTT. The chain couples TRBV5-6 to TRBJ2-2, with 7 bases fitting TRBD2. The junction had 4 bases not matched to a gene; V was cut back by 4 bases and J by 1 base. CDR3 length: 15 amino acids. Per germline, CDR1 SGHDT and CDR2 YYEEEE.

This chain uses TRBV6-1 with TRBJ2-5; D remains ambiguous. Germline CDR1 and CDR2: MNHNS and SASEGT. This CDR3 has 13 residues. The V and J ends lost 8 bases and 2 bases respectively, with 12 bases between them. CDR3 coding DNA: TGTGCCAGCGGATTAAGGGAACAAGAGACCCAGTACTTC. Amino acid sequence: CASGLREQETQYF.

V and J are TRBV18 and TRBJ2-5; TRBD1 agrees at 8 bases. The junction had 5 bases not matched to a gene; V was cut back by 2 bases and J by 3 bases. Germline CDR1 is KGHSH and CDR2 is LQKENI. This CDR3 spans 15 amino acids. The CDR3 sequence is CASSPYSTGEETQYF. The CDR3 DNA is TGTGCCAGCTCACCATATTCGACAGGGGAAGAGACCCAGTACTTC.

This chain connects TRBV5-4 to TRBJ2-1; D is possibly TRBD2 (5 bases). The CDR3 is made up of 15 amino acids. The V and J ends lost 0 bases and 4 bases respectively, with 11 bases between them. CDR1 is SGHNT and CDR2 is YYREEE in the germline V gene (reference sequence). The CDR3 nucleotides are TGTGCCAGCAGCTTGGGTGGACTGGGATACAATGAGCAGTTCTTC. Protein sequence: CASSLGGLGYNEQFF.

This chain joins TRBV6-5 and TRBJ1-5, with D perhaps TRBD1 (5 bases). The CDR3 contains 12 residues. Germline V gene data show CDR1 as MNHEY and CDR2 as SVGAGI. The V end was cut by 6 bases, the J end by 5 bases, with 8 bases between. CDR3 nucleotides: TGTGCCAGCAGACGCAGGGATCAGCCCCAGCATTTT. It specifies CASRRRDQPQHF.

This clone was seen just once. The chain links TRBV28 to TRBJ2-3; D is unresolved. The ends were cut back, 2 bases at V and 0 bases at J, with 6 bases in the middle. Germline assignment: CDR1 MDHEN and CDR2 SYDVKM. The CDR3 consists of 14 residues. DNA for the CDR3: TGTGCCAGCAGTTTAGAATACAGCACAGATACGCAGTATTTT. Protein product: CASSLEYSTDTQYF.

The chain employs TRBV2 and TRBJ2-1, with D perhaps given as TRBD1 or TRBD2 (5 bases each). Deletions cut 10 bases from V and 13 bases from J, with 20 bases between. The CDR3 is 12 amino acids. Germline assignment: CDR1 SNHLY and CDR2 FYNNEI. Here the CDR3 DNA reads TGTGCCACCCGGGGACCCTCTGAGGCCCAGTTCTTC. Translated, it gives CATRGPSEAQFF.

V and J are TRBV21-1 and TRBJ2-1. TRBV21-1 is marked as a pseudogene. The CDR3 sequence is 17 residues long. CDR3 protein: CASSKAAVGDQNNEQFF. The CDR3 region has the DNA TGTGCCAGCAGCAAAGCCGCTGTCGGGGACCAAAACAATGAGCAGTTCTTC.

The chain joins TRBV2 to TRBJ2-3; 10 bases match TRBD2. This CDR3 comprises 15 residues. Trimming removed 7 bases from V and 2 bases from J; junction bases left unmatched: 6. Germline CDR1 reads SNHLY; CDR2 reads FYNNEI. The CDR3: CASTRTSGNTDTQYF. The CDR3, as DNA: TGTGCCAGCACCCGGACTAGCGGAAACACAGATACGCAGTATTTT.

Only one count was recorded for this clone. In nucleotides, the CDR3 is TGTGCCAGCAGCTCTAGCGGGAGGGCCGAGGAGACCCAGTACTTC. It translates to CASSSSGRAEETQYF. This chain joins TRBV11-3 and TRBJ2-5; 12 positions agree with TRBD2. This CDR3 is built from 15 residues. Germline V gives CDR1 SGHNT, CDR2 YENEEA. Trimming at V came to 4 bases and at J to 5 bases, leaving 5 bases not matched to a gene.

This clone has only one observation. The chain is built from TRBV7-2 and TRBJ2-1, with D possibly TRBD1 on 5 matching bases. Trimming shortened V by 8 bases and J by 4 bases, and 18 bases separated the two germline ends. From germline, CDR1 is SGHTA and CDR2 FQGNSA. The CDR3 runs to 15 residues. In DNA, the CDR3 is TGTGCCAGCTCACAGACCCGACAGTTTTACAATGAGCAGTTCTTC. This sequence encodes CASSQTRQFYNEQFF.

The V call is TRBV27, the J call TRBJ1-2; D unresolved. The CDR3 runs 14 residues. CDR1 is MNHEY, CDR2 SMNVEV, per germline (reference sequence). Between the trimmed V and J ends, which lost 2 bases and 3 bases, there was a span of 10 bases. The CDR3, as DNA: TGTGCCAGCAGTTTACACAGACTGGACTATGGCTACACCTTC. Translation: CASSLHRLDYGYTF.

The rearrangement joins TRBV4-3 to TRBJ2-6; TRBD1 matches at 7 bases. Per the germline V gene, CDR1 is LGHNA and CDR2 is YSLEER. After removal of 0 bases from V and 1 base from J, the junction contained 0 bases not matched to a gene. The CDR3 loop spans 16 amino acids. The CDR3: CASSQETGSGANVLTF. In DNA, the CDR3 is TGCGCCAGCAGCCAAGAGACAGGGTCTGGGGCCAACGTCCTGACTTTC.

This rearrangement joins TRBV5-1 to TRBJ2-1; 7 nucleotides match TRBD2. The ends lost 6 bases at V and 6 bases at J; junction bases unmatched: 6. The CDR3 is 13 amino acids. In germline, CDR1 is SGHRS, CDR2 YFSETQ. The CDR3 sequence: CASMVTSSNEQFF. DNA for the CDR3: TGCGCCAGCATGGTGACTAGCAGCAATGAGCAGTTCTTC.

The rearrangement uses TRBV6-1 and TRBJ2-7; D not certain. Germline V CDR1 and CDR2: MNHNS, SASEGT. The CDR3 consists of 13 residues. The V gene lost 2 bases and the J gene lost 7 bases, with 12 bases spanning the gap. CDR3 sequence: CASSEPLLGEQYF. The CDR3 DNA sequence: TGTGCCAGCAGTGAACCCCTCCTGGGGGAGCAGTACTTC.